The source of this T cell receptor (beta chain) is a study of shared clonotypes between healthy human individuals. Study results and limitations: Exclusively blood specimens were collected; tissue repertoires likely differ. Sequencing depth was predicted to influence how clonotypes are shared among donors.

In the case of this clone: The target antigen is unknown.

Each subset's genomic DNA was split evenly across several immunoSEQ plates. The data were produced by immunoSEQ multiplex PCR, yet TCRdb's version contains in-frame clones alone and is incomplete. The table includes 450,000 to 500,000 clones, over 60% detected once. Everyone who donated was a Caucasian adult who lived in Nashville, Tennessee. V was shortened by 3 bases and J by 4 bases, with 9 bases between the two germline ends. The CDR3 consists of 14 residues. Germline values: CDR1 SGHTA, CDR2 FQGNSA. The sample taken for sequencing was PBMCs. The sequence was collected from a woman in her 40s in good health. Some clones in this sample may be carry-over from other donors' samples. This sequence joins TRBV7-2 and TRBJ2-2; the D gene is possibly TRBD2 (5 bases). CDR3 region: CASSFDYSTGELFF. CDR3 nucleotides: TGTGCCAGCAGCTTTGACTATTCCACCGGGGAGCTGTTTTTT. Based on the CDR3 plus reference TRBV7-2 and TRBJ2-2, the full variable domain is GAGVSQSPSNKVTEKGKDVELRCDPISGHTALYWYRQSLGQGLEFLIYFQGNSAPDKSGLPSDRFSAERTGGSVSTLTIQRTQQEDSAVYLCASSFDYSTGELFFGEGSRLTVL.